This is a list of T cell receptor beta chains from one sample in a study of blood T cell repertoires in COVID-19. The protocol was immunoSEQ multiplex PCR, while the TCRdb copy is restricted to in-frame clones and leaves out a portion. The data hold 50,000 to 60,000 clones, with around nine tenths observed a single time. Sample: peripheral blood. Every receptor here comes from a man aged 40-49 years with acute or convalescent COVID-19. The CDR3 runs from the conserved cysteine through the conserved F or W. The D gene is left open where the match is weak. A clone size is listed for some rows: how often the clone was seen (once, few, many), or a class if it is expanded.

>TRBV11-3|TRBJ2-7|-|TRBD1
CASSGDRRDSYEQYF
TGTGCCAGCTCAGGGGACAGACGAGACTCCTACGAGCAGTACTTC
>TRBV9|TRBJ1-5|-|-
CASSVGRSGNQPQHF
TGTGCCAGCAGCGTAGGGAGGTCTGGCAATCAGCCCCAGCATTTT
>TRBV2|TRBJ2-5|-|TRBD1
CASSGTGLKTQYF
TGTGCCAGCTCCGGGACAGGGTTGAAGACCCAGTACTTC
>TRBV4-1|TRBJ1-1|-|-
CASSPGQLTEAFF
TGCGCCAGCAGCCCTGGACAGCTGACTGAAGCTTTCTTT
>TRBV14|TRBJ1-1|-|-
CASSQLEGWGTEAFF
TGTGCCAGCAGCCAGCTGGAGGGTTGGGGCACTGAAGCTTTCTTT
>TRBV5-8|TRBJ2-7|-|-
CASAGSLLYEQYF
TGTGCCTCGGCGGGCTCGCTCCTCTACGAGCAGTACTTC
>TRBV9|TRBJ2-1|-|-
CASSVGGQGSEQFF
TGTGCCAGCAGCGTAGGGGGGCAGGGGAGTGAGCAGTTCTTC
>TRBV14|TRBJ2-3|-|-
CASSPHSGLSTDTQYF
TGTGCCAGCAGCCCTCATTCGGGACTTAGCACAGATACGCAGTATTTT
>TRBV7-8|TRBJ1-3|-|-
CASSLADRFSGNTIYF
TGTGCCAGCAGCTTGGCCGACAGGTTCTCTGGAAACACCATATATTTT
>TRBV6-6|TRBJ1-2|-|-
CASSFPRDYGYTF
TGTGCCAGCAGTTTCCCGAGGGACTATGGCTACACCTTC
>TRBV11-2|TRBJ1-3|-|-
CASSPGLSGNTIYF
TGTGCCAGCAGCCCAGGGTTATCTGGAAACACCATATATTTT
>TRBV5-1|TRBJ1-2|once|-
CASSPTRGGYGYTF
TGCGCCAGCAGCCCAACCAGGGGTGGCTATGGCTACACCTTC
>TRBV11-3|TRBJ2-2|-|-
CASSPRGNTGELFF
TGTGCCAGCAGCCCCAGGGGGAACACCGGGGAGCTGTTTTTT
>TRBV5-1|TRBJ2-5|-|TRBD1
CASSLQGAKETQYF
TGCGCCAGCAGCTTGCAGGGGGCGAAAGAGACCCAGTACTTC
>TRBV11-3|TRBJ2-5|-|TRBD1
CASSSPRDRERETQYF
TGTGCCAGCAGCTCCCCCCGGGACAGGGAGCGAGAGACCCAGTACTTC
>TRBV20-1|TRBJ2-5|-|-
CSASYQETQYF
TGCAGTGCTAGTTATCAAGAGACCCAGTACTTC
>TRBV2|TRBJ2-4|-|TRBD2
CATIRLAGGAKNIQYF
TGTGCCACCATTAGACTAGCGGGAGGGGCCAAAAACATTCAGTACTTC
>TRBV18|TRBJ2-3|-|-
CASSPQEGTDTQYF
TGTGCCAGCTCACCTCAGGAGGGCACAGATACGCAGTATTTT
>TRBV19|TRBJ1-1|-|TRBD1
CASSILGQGSTEAFF
TGTGCCAGTAGTATACTGGGACAGGGGAGTACTGAAGCTTTCTTT
>TRBV4-2|TRBJ1-5|-|-
CASSQVAGSADQPQHF
TGTGCCAGCAGCCAAGTTGCAGGGTCGGCCGATCAGCCCCAGCATTTT
>TRBV10-3|TRBJ2-1|-|-
CASRGPPNGEQFF
TGTGCCTCCAGGGGCCCCCCAAACGGTGAGCAGTTCTTC
>TRBV15|TRBJ2-1|-|-
CATRLGGYNEQFF
TGTGCCACCAGACTTGGAGGGTACAATGAGCAGTTCTTC
>TRBV5-1|TRBJ2-3|-|-
CASSLGRESDTQYF
TGCGCCAGCAGCTTGGGCCGGGAGTCGGATACGCAGTATTTT
>TRBV5-1|TRBJ2-7|-|-
CASSRVPGGSSYEQYF
TGCGCCAGCAGTCGTGTTCCCGGAGGGAGCTCCTACGAGCAGTACTTC
>TRBV25-1|TRBJ1-3|-|-
CASSDKGRDSGNTIYF
TGTGCCAGCAGTGATAAAGGCCGGGACTCTGGAAACACCATATATTTT
>TRBV29-1|TRBJ1-5|-|-
CSVSSGDQPQHF
TGCAGCGTGAGCTCAGGGGATCAGCCCCAGCATTTT
>TRBV5-8|TRBJ2-1|-|TRBD1
CASSDGTGKVVYNEQFF
TGTGCCAGCAGCGACGGGACAGGGAAGGTGGTCTACAATGAGCAGTTCTTC
>TRBV5-6|TRBJ2-7|-|TRBD1
CASSLAGQVGEQYF
TGTGCCAGCAGCTTGGCGGGACAGGTTGGGGAGCAGTACTTC
>TRBV11-2|TRBJ2-3|-|TRBD2
CASSPRLARADTQYF
TGTGCCAGCAGCCCAAGACTAGCGCGCGCAGATACGCAGTATTTT
>TRBV6-4|TRBJ1-3|-|-
CASSPPGGQFSSGNTIYF
TGTGCCAGCAGTCCCCCCGGTGGGCAATTCAGCTCTGGAAACACCATATATTTT
>TRBV13|TRBJ2-1|-|TRBD2
CASSPSGSDEQFF
TGTGCCAGCAGCCCTAGCGGGAGTGATGAGCAGTTCTTC
>TRBV7-2|TRBJ2-1|-|TRBD2
CASRPGLAGPLEQFF
TGTGCCAGCAGACCGGGACTAGCGGGCCCCCTGGAGCAGTTCTTC
>TRBV4-1|TRBJ1-4|-|-
CASSRILPATNEKLFF
TGCGCCAGCAGCCGAATTCTGCCGGCAACTAATGAAAAACTGTTTTTT
>TRBV4-3|TRBJ1-4|once|-
CASSQGGGIGEKLFF
TGCGCCAGCAGCCAAGGTGGGGGGATTGGAGAAAAACTGTTTTTT
>TRBV21-1|TRBJ2-2|-|-
CASSKALYRLAGGGPELFF
TGTGCCAGCAGCAAAGCGCTTTATAGACTAGCGGGAGGAGGACCGGAGCTGTTTTTT
>TRBV18|TRBJ2-7|-|-
CASSPVALARGQGRYEQYF
TGTGCCAGCTCACCAGTGGCGCTCGCCCGAGGTCAGGGTAGGTACGAGCAGTACTTC
>TRBV6-5|TRBJ1-2|-|-
CASTGVGYGYTF
TGTGCCAGCACAGGGGTGGGGTATGGCTACACCTTC